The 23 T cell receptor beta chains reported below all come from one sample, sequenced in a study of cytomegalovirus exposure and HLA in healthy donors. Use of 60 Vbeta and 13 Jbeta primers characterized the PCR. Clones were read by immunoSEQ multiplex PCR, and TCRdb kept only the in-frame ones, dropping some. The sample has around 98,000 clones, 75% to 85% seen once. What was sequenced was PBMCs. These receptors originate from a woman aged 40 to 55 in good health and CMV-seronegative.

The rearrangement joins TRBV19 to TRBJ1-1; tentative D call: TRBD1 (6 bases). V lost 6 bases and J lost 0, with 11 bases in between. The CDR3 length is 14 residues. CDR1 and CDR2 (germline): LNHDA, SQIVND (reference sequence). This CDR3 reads CASRGGGMNTEAFF. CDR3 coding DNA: TGTGCCAGTAGAGGGGGGGGGATGAACACTGAAGCTTTCTTT.

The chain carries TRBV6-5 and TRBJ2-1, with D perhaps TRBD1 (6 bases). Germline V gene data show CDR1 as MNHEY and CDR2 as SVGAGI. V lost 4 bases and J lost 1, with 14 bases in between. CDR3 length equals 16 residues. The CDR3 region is CASSLVGGGSYNEQFF. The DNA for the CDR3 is TGTGCCAGCAGTTTAGTTGGGGGCGGGTCCTACAATGAGCAGTTCTTC.

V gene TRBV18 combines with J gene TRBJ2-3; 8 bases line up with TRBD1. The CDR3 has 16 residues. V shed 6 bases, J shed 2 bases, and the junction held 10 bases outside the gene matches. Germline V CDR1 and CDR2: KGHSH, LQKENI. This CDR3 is CASSPAGQGLTDTQYF. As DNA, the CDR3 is TGTGCCAGCTCGCCGGCCGGACAGGGCCTCACAGATACGCAGTATTTT.

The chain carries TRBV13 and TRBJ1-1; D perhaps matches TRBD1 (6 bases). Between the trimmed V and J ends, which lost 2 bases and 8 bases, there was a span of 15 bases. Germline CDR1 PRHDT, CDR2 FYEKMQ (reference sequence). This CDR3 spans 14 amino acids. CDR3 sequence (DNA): TGTGCCAGCAGCTTACGTACAGGGCTAGGGGAAGCTTTCTTT. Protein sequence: CASSLRTGLGEAFF.

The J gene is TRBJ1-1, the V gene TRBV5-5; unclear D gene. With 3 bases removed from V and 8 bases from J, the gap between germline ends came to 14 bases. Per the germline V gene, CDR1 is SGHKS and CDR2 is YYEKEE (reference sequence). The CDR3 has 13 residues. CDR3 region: CASSSDSFTEAFF. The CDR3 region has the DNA TGTGCCAGCAGCTCTGACTCTTTCACAGAAGCTTTCTTT.

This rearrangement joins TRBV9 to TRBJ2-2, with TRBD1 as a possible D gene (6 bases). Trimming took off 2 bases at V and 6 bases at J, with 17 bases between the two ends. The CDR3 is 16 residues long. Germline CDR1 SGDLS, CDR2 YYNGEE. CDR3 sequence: CASSVAGERLAGELFF. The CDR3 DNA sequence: TGTGCCAGCAGCGTTGCAGGGGAGCGGTTGGCCGGGGAGCTGTTTTTT.

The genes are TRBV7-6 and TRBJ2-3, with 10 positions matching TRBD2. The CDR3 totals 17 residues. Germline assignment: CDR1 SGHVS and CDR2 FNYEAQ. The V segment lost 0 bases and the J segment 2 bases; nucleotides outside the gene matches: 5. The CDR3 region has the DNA TGTGCCAGCAGCTTAGCTTCTAGCGGGAGAGACACAGATACGCAGTATTTT. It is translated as CASSLASSGRDTDTQYF.

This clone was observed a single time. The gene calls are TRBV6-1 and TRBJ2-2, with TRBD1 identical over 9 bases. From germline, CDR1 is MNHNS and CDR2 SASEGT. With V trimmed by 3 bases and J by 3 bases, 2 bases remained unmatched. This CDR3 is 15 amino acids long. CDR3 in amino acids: CASSEGTGYTGELFF. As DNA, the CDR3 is TGTGCCAGCAGTGAGGGGACAGGGTACACCGGGGAGCTGTTTTTT.

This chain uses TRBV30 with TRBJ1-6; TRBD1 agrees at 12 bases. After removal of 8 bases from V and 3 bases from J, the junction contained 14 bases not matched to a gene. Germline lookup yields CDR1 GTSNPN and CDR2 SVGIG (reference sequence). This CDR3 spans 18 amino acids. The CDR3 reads CAGNLRDRGPIYNSPLHF. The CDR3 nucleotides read TGTGCCGGCAACCTCCGGGACAGGGGGCCGATCTATAATTCACCCCTCCACTTT. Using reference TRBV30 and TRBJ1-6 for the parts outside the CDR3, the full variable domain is SQTIHQWPATLVQPVGSPLSLECTVEGTSNPNLYWYRQAAGRGLQLLFYSVGIGQISSEVPQNLSASRPQDRQFILSSKKLLLSDSGFYLCAGNLRDRGPIYNSPLHFGNGTRLTVT.

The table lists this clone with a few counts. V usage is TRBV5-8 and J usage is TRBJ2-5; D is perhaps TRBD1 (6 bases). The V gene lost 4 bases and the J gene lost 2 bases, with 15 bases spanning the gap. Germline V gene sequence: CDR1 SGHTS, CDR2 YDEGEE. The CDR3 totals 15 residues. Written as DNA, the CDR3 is TGTGCCAGCAGCCCCGGGACAAAAAAACAAGAGACCCAGTACTTC. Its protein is CASSPGTKKQETQYF.

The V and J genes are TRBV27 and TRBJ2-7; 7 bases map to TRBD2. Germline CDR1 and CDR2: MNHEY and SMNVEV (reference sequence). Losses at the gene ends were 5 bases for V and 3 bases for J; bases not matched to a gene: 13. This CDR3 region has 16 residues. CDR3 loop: CASSRRIGLGHYEQYF. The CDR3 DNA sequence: TGTGCCAGCAGTCGCCGGATTGGACTAGGGCACTACGAGCAGTACTTC.

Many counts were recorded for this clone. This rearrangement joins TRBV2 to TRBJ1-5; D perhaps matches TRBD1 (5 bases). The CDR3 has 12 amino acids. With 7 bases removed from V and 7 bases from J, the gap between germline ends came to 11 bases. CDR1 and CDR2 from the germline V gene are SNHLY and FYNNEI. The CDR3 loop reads CASNGGNQPQHF. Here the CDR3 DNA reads TGTGCCAGCAACGGGGGTAACCAGCCCCAGCATTTT.

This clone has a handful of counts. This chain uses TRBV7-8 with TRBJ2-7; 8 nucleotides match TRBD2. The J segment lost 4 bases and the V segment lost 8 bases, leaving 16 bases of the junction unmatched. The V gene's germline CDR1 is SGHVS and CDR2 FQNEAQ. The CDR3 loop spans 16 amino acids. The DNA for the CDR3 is TGTGCCAGCTACGGGGGGGCAAGGGACCCTAGATACGAGCAGTACTTC. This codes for CASYGGARDPRYEQYF.

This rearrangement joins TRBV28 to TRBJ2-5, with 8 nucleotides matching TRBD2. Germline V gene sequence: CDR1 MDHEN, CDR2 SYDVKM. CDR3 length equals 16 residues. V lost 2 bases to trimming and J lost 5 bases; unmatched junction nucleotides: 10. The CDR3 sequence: CASSLRKRGGYETQYF. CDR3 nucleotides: TGTGCCAGCAGTTTACGCAAACGGGGGGGCTATGAGACCCAGTACTTC.

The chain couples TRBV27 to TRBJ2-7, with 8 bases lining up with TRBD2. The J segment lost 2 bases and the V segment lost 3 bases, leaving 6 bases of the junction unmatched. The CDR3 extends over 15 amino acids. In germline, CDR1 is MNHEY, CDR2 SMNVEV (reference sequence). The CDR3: CASSFSGGATYEQYF. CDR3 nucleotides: TGTGCCAGCAGTTTCTCGGGGGGGGCGACCTACGAGCAGTACTTC.

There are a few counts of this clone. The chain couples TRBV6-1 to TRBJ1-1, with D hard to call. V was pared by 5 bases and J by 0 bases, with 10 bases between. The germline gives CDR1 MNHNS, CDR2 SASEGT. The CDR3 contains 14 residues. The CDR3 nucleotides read TGTGCCAGCAGTCCTTACCCGGTGAACACTGAAGCTTTCTTT. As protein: CASSPYPVNTEAFF.

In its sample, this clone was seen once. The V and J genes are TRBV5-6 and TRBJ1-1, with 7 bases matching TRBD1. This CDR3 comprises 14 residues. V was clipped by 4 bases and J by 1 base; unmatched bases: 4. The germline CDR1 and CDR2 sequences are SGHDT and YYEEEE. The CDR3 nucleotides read TGTGCCAGCAGCCTGGGACAGTGGAACACTGAAGCTTTCTTT. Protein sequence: CASSLGQWNTEAFF.

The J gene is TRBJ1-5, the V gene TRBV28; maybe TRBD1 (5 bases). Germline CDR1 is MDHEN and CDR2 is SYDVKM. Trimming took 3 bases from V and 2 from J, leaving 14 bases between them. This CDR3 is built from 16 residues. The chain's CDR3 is CASSLGRGRGNQPQHF. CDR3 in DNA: TGTGCCAGCAGTTTGGGGCGGGGTAGGGGCAATCAGCCCCAGCATTTT. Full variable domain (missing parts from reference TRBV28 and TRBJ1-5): DVKVTQSSRYLVKRTGEKVFLECVQDMDHENMFWYRQDPGLGLRLIYFSYDVKMKEKGDIPEGYSVSREKKERFSLILESASTNQTSMYLCASSLGRGRGNQPQHFGDGTRLSIL.

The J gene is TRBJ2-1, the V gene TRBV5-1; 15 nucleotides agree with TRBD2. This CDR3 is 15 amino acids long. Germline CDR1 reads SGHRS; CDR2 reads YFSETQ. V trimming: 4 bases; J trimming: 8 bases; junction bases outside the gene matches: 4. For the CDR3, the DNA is TGCGCCAGCAGCCGGACTAGCGGGGGGGCCTATGAGCAGTTCTTC. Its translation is CASSRTSGGAYEQFF. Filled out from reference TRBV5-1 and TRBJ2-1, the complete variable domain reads KAGVTQTPRYLIKTRGQQVTLSCSPISGHRSVSWYQQTPGQGLQFLFEYFSETQRNKGNFPGRFSGRQFSNSRSEMNVSTLELGDSALYLCASSRTSGGAYEQFFGPGTRLTVL.

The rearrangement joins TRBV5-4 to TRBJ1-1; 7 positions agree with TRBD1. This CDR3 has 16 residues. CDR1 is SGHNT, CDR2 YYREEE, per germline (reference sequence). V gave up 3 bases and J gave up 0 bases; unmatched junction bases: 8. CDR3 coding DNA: TGTGCCAGCAGCTCCCCTAGGGACAGCCTGAACACTGAAGCTTTCTTT. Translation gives CASSSPRDSLNTEAFF.

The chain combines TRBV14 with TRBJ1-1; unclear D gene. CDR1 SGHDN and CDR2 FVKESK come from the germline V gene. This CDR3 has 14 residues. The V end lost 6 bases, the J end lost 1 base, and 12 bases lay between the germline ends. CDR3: CASSLGWQNTEAFF. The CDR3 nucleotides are TGTGCCAGCAGTCTCGGGTGGCAGAACACTGAAGCTTTCTTT.

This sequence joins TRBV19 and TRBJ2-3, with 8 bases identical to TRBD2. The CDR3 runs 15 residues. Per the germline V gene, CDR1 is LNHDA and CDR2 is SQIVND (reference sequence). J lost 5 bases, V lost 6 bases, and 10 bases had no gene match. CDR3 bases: TGTGCCAGTAGGACCTGGGGACTAGTGGGAGATACGCAGTATTTT. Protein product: CASRTWGLVGDTQYF.

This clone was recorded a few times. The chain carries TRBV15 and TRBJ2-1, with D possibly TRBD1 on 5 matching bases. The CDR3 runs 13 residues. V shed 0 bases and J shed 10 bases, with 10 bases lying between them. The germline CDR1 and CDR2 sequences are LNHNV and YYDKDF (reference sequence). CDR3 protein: CATSRDGRTEQFF. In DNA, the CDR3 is TGTGCCACCAGCAGAGATGGTCGGACAGAGCAGTTCTTC.